This T cell receptor (beta chain) was sequenced during a study of control samples from healthy donors and cancer patients. The method was immunoSEQ multiplex PCR; TCRdb's version includes in-frame clones alone and lacks a portion of them. The sample includes roughly 150,000 clones, 89% of them seen just once. This CDR3 has 17 amino acids. The germline V gene has CDR1 LNHDA and CDR2 SQIVND (reference sequence). With 6 bases removed from V and 0 bases from J, the gap between germline ends came to 15 bases. The specimen sequenced was blood. This receptor was identified in a young man in good health. V usage is TRBV19 and J usage is TRBJ2-6; the D is unclear. CDR3 amino acids: CASRLSPIPSGANVLTF. The DNA of the CDR3 is TGTGCCAGTAGACTAAGCCCCATTCCCTCTGGGGCCAACGTCCTGACTTTC.